The clone carrying this TCR beta chain was observed a handful of times. The data originate from a study of blood T cell repertoires in COVID-19. Produced via immunoSEQ multiplex PCR; TCRdb's table is partial and in-frame only. In the table there are 120,000 to 150,000 clones, approximately 89% of which are singletons. In germline, CDR1 is LGHNA, CDR2 YSLEER. V was shortened by 3 bases and J by 2 bases, with 11 bases between the two germline ends. This CDR3 contains 15 residues. V and J are TRBV4-3 and TRBJ2-1; the D gene is possibly TRBD1 (6 bases). Material: peripheral blood. The clonotype was recovered from a human donor in a cohort sampled during active COVID-19. The CDR3 nucleotides are TGCGCCAGCAGCCAGACAGGAACCACCTACAATGAGCAGTTCTTC. It translates to CASSQTGTTYNEQFF.